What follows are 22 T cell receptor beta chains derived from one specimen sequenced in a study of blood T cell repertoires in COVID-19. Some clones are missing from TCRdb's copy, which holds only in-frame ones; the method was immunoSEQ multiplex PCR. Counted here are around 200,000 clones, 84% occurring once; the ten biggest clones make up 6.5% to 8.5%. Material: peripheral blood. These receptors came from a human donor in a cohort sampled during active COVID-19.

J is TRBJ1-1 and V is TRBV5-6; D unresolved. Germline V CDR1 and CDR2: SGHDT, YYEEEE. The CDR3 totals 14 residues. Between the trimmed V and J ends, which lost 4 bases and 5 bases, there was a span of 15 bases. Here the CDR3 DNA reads TGTGCCAGCAGCAGCCCCCATACGAGGACTGAAGCTTTCTTT. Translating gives CASSSPHTRTEAFF.

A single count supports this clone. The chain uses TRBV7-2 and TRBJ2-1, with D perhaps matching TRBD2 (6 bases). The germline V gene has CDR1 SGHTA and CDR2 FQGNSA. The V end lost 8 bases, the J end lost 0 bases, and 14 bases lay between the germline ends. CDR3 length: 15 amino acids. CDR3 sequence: CASGPGVSSYNEQFF. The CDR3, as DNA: TGTGCCAGCGGGCCGGGGGTTAGCTCCTACAATGAGCAGTTCTTC.

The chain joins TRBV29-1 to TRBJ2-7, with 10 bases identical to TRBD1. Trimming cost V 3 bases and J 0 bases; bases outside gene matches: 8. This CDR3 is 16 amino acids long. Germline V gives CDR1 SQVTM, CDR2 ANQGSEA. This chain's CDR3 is CSVEGDGTGASYEQYF. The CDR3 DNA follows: TGCAGCGTTGAGGGGGATGGGACAGGGGCCTCCTACGAGCAGTACTTC.

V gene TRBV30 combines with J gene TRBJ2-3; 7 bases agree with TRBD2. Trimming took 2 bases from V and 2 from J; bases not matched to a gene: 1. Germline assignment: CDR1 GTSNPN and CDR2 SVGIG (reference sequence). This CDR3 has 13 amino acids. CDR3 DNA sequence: TGTGCCTGGAGTCGGGACTACACAGATACGCAGTATTTT. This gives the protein CAWSRDYTDTQYF.

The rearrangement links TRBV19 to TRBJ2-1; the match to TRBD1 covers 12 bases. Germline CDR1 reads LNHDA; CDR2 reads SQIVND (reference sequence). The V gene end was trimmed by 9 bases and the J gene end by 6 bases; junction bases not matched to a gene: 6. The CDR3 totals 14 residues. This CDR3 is CASWSGQGANEQFF. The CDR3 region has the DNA TGTGCCAGCTGGTCGGGACAGGGGGCCAATGAGCAGTTCTTC.

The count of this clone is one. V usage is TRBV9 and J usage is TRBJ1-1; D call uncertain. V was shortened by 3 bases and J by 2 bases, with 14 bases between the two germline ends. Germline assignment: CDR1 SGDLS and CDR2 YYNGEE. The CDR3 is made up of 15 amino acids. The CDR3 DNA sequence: TGTGCCAGCAGCGCTCTCAGAGAGGTAAACACTGAAGCTTTCTTT. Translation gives CASSALREVNTEAFF.

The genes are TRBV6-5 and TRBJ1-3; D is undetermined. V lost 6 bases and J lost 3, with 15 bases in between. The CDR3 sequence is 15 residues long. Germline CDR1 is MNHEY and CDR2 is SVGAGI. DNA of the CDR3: TGTGCCAGCAGACGGACTAGCTCGAGTGGAAACACCATATATTTT. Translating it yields CASRRTSSSGNTIYF.

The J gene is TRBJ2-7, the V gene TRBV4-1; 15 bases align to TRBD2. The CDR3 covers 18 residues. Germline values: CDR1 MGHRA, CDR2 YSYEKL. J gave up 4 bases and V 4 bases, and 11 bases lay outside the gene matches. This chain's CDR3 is CASSPRTSGGARKYEQYF. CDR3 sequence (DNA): TGCGCCAGCAGCCCCCGGACTAGCGGGGGGGCGAGAAAATACGAGCAGTACTTC.

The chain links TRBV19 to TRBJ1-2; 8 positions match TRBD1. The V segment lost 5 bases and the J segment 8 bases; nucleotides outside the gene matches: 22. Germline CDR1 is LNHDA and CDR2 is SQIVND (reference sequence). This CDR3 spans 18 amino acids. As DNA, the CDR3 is TGTGCCAGTAGTCCTTCCCGGGACAGGACGGGGAGTTCGAGGGGCTACACCTTC. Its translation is CASSPSRDRTGSSRGYTF.

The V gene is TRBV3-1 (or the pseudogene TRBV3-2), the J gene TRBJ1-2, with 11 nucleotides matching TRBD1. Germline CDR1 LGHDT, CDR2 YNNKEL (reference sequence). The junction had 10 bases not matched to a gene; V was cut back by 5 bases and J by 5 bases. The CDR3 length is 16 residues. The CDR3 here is CASSVGTGGSQYGYTF. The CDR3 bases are TGTGCCAGCAGCGTAGGGACAGGGGGGTCTCAATATGGCTACACCTTC.

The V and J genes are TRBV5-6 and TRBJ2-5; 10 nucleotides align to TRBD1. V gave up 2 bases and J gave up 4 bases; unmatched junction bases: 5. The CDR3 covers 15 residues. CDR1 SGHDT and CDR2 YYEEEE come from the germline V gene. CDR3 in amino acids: CASSLRQGAGETQYF. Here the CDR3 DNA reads TGTGCCAGCAGCTTAAGACAGGGGGCTGGAGAGACCCAGTACTTC.

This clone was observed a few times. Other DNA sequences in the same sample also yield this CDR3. CDR3 loop: CASSFGYEQYF. CDR3 coding DNA: TGTGCCAGCAGCTTCGGGTACGAGCAGTACTTC. The genes are TRBV12-3 or TRBV12-4 and TRBJ2-7; D uncertain. This CDR3 contains 11 residues. The V end lost 6 bases, the J end lost 4 bases, and 7 bases lay between the germline ends.

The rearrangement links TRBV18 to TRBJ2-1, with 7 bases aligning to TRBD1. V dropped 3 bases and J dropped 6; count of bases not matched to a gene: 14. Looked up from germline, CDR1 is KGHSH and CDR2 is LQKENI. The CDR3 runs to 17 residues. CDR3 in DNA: TGTGCCAGCTCACCTGGTGGCAGGGGGTCCGTGACCAATGAGCAGTTCTTC. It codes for CASSPGGRGSVTNEQFF.

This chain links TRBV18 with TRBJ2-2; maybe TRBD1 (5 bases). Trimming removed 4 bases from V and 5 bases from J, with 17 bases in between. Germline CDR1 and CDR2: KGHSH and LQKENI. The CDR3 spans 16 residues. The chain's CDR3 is CASSQVGQDGTGELFF. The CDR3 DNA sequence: TGTGCCAGCTCACAAGTGGGGCAGGACGGGACCGGGGAGCTGTTTTTT.

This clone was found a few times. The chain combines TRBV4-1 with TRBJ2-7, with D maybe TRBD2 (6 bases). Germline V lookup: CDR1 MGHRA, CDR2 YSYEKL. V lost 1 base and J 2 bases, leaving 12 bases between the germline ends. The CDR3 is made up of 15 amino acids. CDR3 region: CASSQGTGVAYEQYF. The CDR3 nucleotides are TGCGCCAGCAGCCAAGGGACGGGGGTAGCCTACGAGCAGTACTTC.

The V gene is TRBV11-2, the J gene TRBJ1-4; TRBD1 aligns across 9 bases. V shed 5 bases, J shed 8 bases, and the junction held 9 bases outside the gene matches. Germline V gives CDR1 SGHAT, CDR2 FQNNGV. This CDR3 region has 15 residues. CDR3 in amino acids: CASSRTGGGREKLFF. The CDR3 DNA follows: TGTGCCAGCAGCCGAACAGGGGGCGGTCGGGAAAAACTGTTTTTT.

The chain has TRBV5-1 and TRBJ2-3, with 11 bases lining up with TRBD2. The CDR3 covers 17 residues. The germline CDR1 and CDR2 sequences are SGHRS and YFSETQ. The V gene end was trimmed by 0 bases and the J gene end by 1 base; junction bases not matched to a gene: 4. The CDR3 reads CASSLDLAGGGTDTQYF. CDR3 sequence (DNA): TGCGCCAGCAGCTTGGACCTAGCGGGGGGTGGCACAGATACGCAGTATTTT.

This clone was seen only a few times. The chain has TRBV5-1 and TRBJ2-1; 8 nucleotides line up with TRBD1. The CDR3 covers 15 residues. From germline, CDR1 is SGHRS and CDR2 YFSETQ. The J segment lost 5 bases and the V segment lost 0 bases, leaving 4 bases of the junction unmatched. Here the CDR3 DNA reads TGCGCCAGCAGCTTGGGGACAGGGTCGGACAATGAGCAGTTCTTC. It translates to CASSLGTGSDNEQFF.

CDR3 sequence: CAGTLQGPGTEAFF. Here the CDR3 DNA reads TGTGCTGGAACCCTTCAGGGGCCTGGAACTGAAGCTTTCTTT. The chain uses TRBV12-5 and TRBJ1-1, with D possibly TRBD1 on 6 matching bases. Trimming left V 11 bases short and J 5 bases short, with 21 bases between. The V gene's germline CDR1 is LGHNT and CDR2 FRNRAP. The length of the CDR3 is 14 residues.

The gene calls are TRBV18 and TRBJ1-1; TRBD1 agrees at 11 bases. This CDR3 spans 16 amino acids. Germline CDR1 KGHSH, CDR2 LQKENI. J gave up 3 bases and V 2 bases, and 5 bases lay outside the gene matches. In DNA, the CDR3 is TGTGCCAGCTCACCAGCCAGGACAGGGGGCCACACTGAAGCTTTCTTT. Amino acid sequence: CASSPARTGGHTEAFF.

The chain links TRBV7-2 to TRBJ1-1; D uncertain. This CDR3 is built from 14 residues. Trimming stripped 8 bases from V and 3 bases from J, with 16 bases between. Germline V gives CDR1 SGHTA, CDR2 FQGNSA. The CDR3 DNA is TGTGCCAGCCGCAACGGCTACGGGGACACTGAAGCTTTCTTT. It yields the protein CASRNGYGDTEAFF.

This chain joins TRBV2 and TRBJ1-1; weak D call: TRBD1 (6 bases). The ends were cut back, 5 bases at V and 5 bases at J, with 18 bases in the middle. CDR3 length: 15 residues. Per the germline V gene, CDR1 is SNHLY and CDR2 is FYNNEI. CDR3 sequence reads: CASSPGRGSRTEAFF. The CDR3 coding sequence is TGTGCCAGCAGTCCGGGGAGGGGGTCAAGGACTGAAGCTTTCTTT. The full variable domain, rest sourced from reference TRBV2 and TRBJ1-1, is EPEVTQTPSHQVTQMGQEVILRCVPISNHLYFYWYRQILGQKVEFLVSFYNNEISEKSEIFDDQFSVERPDGSNFTLKIRSTKLEDSAMYFCASSPGRGSRTEAFFGQGTRLTVV.